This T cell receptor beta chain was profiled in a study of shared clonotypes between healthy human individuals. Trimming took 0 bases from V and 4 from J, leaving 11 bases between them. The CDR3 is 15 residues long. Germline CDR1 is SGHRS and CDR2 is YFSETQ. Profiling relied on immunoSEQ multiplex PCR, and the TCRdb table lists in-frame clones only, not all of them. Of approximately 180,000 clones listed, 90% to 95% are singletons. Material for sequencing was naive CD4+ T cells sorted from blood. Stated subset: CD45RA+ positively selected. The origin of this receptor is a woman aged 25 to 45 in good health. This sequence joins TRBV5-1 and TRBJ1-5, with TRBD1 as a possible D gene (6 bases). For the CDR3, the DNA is TGCGCCAGCAGCTTGGCGGCAGGGACAAATCAGCCCCAGCATTTT. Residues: CASSLAAGTNQPQHF.